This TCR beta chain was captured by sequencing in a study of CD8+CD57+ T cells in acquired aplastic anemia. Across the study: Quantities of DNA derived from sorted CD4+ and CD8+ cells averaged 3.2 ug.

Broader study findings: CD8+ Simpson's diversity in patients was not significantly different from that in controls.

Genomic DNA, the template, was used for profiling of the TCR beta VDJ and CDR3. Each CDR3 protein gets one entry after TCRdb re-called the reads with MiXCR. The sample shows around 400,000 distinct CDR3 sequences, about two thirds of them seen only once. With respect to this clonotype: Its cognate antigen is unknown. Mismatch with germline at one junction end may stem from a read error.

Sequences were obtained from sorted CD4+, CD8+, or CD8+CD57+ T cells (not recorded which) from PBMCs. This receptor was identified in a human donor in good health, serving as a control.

CDR3 in amino acids: CSAEKDRGVNF. In nucleotides, the CDR3 is TGCAGTGCTGAAAAAGACAGGGGCGTAAACTTC. The V gene is TRBV20-1, the J gene TRBJ2-5; the match to TRBD1 covers 8 bases. This CDR3 has 11 amino acids. CDR1 is DFQATT, CDR2 SNEGSKA, per germline (reference sequence).